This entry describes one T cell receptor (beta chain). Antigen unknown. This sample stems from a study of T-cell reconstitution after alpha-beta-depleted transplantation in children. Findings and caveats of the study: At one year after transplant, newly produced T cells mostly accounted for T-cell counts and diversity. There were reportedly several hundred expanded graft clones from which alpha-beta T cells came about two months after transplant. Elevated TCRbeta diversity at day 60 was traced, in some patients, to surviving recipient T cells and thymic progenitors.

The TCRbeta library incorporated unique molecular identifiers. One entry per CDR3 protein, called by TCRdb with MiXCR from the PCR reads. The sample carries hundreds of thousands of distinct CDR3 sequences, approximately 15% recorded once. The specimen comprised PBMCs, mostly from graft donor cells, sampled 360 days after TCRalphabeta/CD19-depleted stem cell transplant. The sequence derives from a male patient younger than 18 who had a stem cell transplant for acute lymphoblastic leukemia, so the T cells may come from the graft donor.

Here the CDR3 reads CSATKGGINEQFF. CDR3 nucleotide sequence: TGCAGTGCCACAAAGGGAGGGATCAATGAGCAGTTCTTC. The gene calls are TRBV20-1 and TRBJ2-1, with 7 bases fitting TRBD2. Germline CDR1 reads DFQATT; CDR2 reads SNEGSKA (reference sequence). Trimming removed 6 bases from V and 6 bases from J; junction bases left unmatched: 8. This CDR3 spans 13 amino acids.